The 3 T cell receptor beta chains below were found in one sample sequenced in a study of shared clonotypes between healthy human individuals. Some clones are missing from TCRdb's copy, which holds only in-frame ones; the method was immunoSEQ multiplex PCR. Among 2 million to 2.5 million clones listed, 80% to 95% were seen once. Source material: naive CD4+ T cells from PBMCs. Stated subset: CD45RA+ positively selected. All receptors derive from a man in his late teens or twenties in good health. Some clones in this sample may be carry-over from other donors' samples.

This sequence joins TRBV2 and TRBJ1-1; D possibly corresponds to TRBD1 (5 bases). This CDR3 has 14 residues. From germline, CDR1 is SNHLY and CDR2 FYNNEI. Trimming removed 4 bases at V and 4 bases at J, with 13 bases between. This CDR3 reads CASSAPDGTTEAFF. CDR3 DNA: TGTGCCAGCAGTGCCCCGGACGGGACCACTGAAGCTTTCTTT.

The V and J genes are TRBV4-2 and TRBJ2-1; 9 nucleotides match TRBD1. Germline CDR1 and CDR2: LGHNA and YNFKEQ. V dropped 5 bases and J dropped 4; count of bases not matched to a gene: 6. This CDR3 has 15 residues. CDR3 in DNA: TGTGCCAGCAGCTTTGGGACAGGGAGGTACAATGAGCAGTTCTTC. It is translated as CASSFGTGRYNEQFF.

Details on this clone: Other DNA sequences of this sample code for an identical CDR3. The rearrangement joins TRBV20-1 to TRBJ2-5; D is possibly TRBD1 (6 bases). CDR1 and CDR2 (germline): DFQATT, SNEGSKA (reference sequence). The CDR3 runs 11 residues. The V gene lost 3 bases and the J gene lost 5 bases, with 7 bases spanning the gap. The CDR3 nucleotides are TGCAGTGCTAGGAGGGGGGAGACCCAGTACTTC. Amino acids: CSARRGETQYF.